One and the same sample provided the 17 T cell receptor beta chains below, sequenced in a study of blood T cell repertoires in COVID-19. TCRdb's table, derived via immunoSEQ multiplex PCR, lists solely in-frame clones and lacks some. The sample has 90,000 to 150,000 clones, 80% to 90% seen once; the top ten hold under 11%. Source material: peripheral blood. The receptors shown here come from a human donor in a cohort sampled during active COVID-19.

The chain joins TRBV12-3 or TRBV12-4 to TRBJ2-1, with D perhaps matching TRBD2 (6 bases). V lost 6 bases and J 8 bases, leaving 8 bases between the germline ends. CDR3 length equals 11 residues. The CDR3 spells CASSLAYEQFF. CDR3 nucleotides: TGTGCCAGCAGCCTAGCGTATGAGCAGTTCTTC.

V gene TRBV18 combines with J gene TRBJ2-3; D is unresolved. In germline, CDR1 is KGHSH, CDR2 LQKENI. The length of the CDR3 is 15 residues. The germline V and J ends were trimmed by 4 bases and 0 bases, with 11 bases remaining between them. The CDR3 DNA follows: TGTGCCAGCTCACAATCCCCCCCTAGCACAGATACGCAGTATTTT. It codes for CASSQSPPSTDTQYF.

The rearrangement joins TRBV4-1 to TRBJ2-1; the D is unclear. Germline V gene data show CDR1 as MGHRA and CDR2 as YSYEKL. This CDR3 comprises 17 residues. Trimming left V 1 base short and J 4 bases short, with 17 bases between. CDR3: CASSQGTSESQYNEQFF. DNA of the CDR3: TGCGCCAGCAGCCAAGGAACGTCCGAATCACAATACAATGAGCAGTTCTTC.

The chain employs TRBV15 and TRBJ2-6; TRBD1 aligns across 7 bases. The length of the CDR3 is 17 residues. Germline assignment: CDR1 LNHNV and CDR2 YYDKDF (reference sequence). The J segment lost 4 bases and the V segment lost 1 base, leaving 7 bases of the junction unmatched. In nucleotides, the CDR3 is TGTGCCACCAGCAGAGGGGACAGTTCAGGGGGGGCCAACGTCCTGACTTTC. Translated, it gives CATSRGDSSGGANVLTF.

DNA of the CDR3: TGCGCCAGCAGCCAAGACGGACAGGGGAGTATCGCTGAAGCTTTCTTT. As protein: CASSQDGQGSIAEAFF. The chain recombines TRBV4-3 with TRBJ1-1, with TRBD1 matching over 9 bases. This CDR3 contains 16 residues. Germline CDR1 is LGHNA and CDR2 is YSLEER. V trimming: 0 bases; J trimming: 6 bases; junction bases outside the gene matches: 8.

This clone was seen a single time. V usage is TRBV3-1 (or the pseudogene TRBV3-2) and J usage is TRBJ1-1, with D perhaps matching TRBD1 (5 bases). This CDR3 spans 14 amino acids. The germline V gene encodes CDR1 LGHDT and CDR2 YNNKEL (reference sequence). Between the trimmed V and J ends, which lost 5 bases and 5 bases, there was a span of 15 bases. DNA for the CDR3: TGTGCCAGCAGCGAGACAGCTACTTCGACTGAAGCTTTCTTT. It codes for CASSETATSTEAFF.

CDR3 coding DNA: TGTGCCAGCAGTTTACTTTCCGGCGAGCAGTACTTC. Encoded protein: CASSLLSGEQYF. The J gene is TRBJ2-7, the V gene TRBV12-3 or TRBV12-4; no definite D call. This CDR3 contains 12 residues. The V end lost 2 bases, the J end lost 6 bases, and 8 bases lay between the germline ends.

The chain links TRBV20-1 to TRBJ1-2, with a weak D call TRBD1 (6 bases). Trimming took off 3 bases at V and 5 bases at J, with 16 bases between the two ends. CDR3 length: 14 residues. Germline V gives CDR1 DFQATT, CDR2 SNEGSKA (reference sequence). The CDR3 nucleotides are TGCAGTGCTAGTTCCACAGGGAAGGGGTATGGCTACACCTTC. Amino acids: CSASSTGKGYGYTF.

CDR3 sequence reads: CASSPEGQRAGNTIYF. The DNA of the CDR3 is TGTGCCAGCAGTCCAGAGGGACAGCGGGCTGGAAACACCATATATTTT. The rearrangement uses TRBV6-6 and TRBJ1-3; 7 nucleotides align to TRBD1. CDR1 and CDR2 from the germline V gene are MNHNY and SVGAGI (reference sequence). V trimming: 5 bases; J trimming: 2 bases; junction bases outside the gene matches: 9. This CDR3 is 16 amino acids long.

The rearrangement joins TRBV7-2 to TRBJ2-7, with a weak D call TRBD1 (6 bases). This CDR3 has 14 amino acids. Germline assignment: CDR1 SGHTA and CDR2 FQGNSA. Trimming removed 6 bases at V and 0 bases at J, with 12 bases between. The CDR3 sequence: CASSDRRSSYEQYF. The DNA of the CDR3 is TGTGCCAGCAGTGACAGGCGAAGCTCCTACGAGCAGTACTTC.

CDR3 amino acids: CASSQDRVIHGYTF. CDR3 DNA sequence: TGTGCCAGCAGCCAAGACAGGGTTATTCATGGCTACACCTTC. The J gene is TRBJ1-2, the V gene TRBV14, with D perhaps TRBD1 (5 bases). The V end was cut by 0 bases, the J end by 6 bases, with 11 bases between. The CDR3 runs 14 residues. Germline V CDR1 and CDR2: SGHDN, FVKESK.

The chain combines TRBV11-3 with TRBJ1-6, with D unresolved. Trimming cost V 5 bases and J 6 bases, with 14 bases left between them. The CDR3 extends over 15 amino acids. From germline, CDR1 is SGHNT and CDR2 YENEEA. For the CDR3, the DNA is TGTGCCAGCAGCCGTGGGAGGCAGGCTAATTCACCCCTCCACTTT. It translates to CASSRGRQANSPLHF.

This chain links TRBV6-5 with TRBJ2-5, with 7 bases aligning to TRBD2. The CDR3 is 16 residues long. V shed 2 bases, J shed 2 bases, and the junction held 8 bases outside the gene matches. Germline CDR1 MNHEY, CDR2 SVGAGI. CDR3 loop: CASSYAVSSGQETQYF. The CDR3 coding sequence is TGTGCCAGCAGTTACGCAGTGTCTAGCGGTCAAGAGACCCAGTACTTC.

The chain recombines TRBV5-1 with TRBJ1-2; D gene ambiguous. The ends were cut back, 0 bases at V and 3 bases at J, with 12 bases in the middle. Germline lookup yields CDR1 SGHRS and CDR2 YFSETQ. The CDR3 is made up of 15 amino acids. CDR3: CASSLALGRDYGYTF. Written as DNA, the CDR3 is TGCGCCAGCAGCTTGGCCCTGGGCCGTGACTATGGCTACACCTTC.

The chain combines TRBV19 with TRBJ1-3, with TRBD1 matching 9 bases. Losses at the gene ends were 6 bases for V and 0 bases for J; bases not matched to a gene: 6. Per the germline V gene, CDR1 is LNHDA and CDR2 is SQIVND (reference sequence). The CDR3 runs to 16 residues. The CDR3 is CASSPGQGNSGNTIYF. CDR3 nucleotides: TGTGCCAGTAGCCCGGGACAGGGTAACTCTGGAAACACCATATATTTT.

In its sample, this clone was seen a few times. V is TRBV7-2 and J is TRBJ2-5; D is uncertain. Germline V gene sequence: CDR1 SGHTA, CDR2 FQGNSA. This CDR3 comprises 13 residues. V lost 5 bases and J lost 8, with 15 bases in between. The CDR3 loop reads CASSPGDKRTQYF. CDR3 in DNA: TGTGCCAGCAGCCCCGGCGACAAAAGAACCCAGTACTTC. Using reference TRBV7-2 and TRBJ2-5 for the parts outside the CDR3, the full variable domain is GAGVSQSPSNKVTEKGKDVELRCDPISGHTALYWYRQSLGQGLEFLIYFQGNSAPDKSGLPSDRFSAERTGGSVSTLTIQRTQQEDSAVYLCASSPGDKRTQYFGPGTRLLVL.

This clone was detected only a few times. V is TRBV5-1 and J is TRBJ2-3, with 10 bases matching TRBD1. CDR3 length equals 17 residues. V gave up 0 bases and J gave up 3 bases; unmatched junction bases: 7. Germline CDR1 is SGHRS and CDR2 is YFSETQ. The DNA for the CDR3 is TGCGCCAGCAGCTTGGGGCACCGGGACAGGGGAACAGATACGCAGTATTTT. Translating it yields CASSLGHRDRGTDTQYF.